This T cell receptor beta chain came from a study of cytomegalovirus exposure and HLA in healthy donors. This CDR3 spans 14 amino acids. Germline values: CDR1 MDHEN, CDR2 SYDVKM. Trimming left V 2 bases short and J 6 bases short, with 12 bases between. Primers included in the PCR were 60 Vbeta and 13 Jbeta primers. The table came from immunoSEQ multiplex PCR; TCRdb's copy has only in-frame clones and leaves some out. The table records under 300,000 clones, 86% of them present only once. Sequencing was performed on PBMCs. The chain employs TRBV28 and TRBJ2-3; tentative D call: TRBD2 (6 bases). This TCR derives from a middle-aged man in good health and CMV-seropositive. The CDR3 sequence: CASSLPARGDTQYF. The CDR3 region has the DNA TGTGCCAGCAGTTTACCGGCCCGGGGGGATACGCAGTATTTT.